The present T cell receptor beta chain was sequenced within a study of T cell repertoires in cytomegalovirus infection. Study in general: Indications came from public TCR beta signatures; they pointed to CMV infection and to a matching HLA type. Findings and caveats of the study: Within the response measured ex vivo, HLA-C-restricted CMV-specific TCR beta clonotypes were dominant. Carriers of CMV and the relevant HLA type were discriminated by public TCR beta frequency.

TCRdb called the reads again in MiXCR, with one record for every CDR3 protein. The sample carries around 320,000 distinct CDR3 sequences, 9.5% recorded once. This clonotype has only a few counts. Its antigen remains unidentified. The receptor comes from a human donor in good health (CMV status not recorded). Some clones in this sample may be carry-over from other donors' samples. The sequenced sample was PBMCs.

The chain's CDR3 is CASSHRGLHTGANVLTF. The DNA for the CDR3 is TGTGCCAGCAGCCACAGGGGGCTACATACTGGGGCCAACGTCCTGACTTTC. This chain links TRBV7-2 with TRBJ2-6, with TRBD1 identical over 9 bases. Trimming took 5 bases from V and 2 from J; bases not matched to a gene: 7. This CDR3 spans 17 amino acids. Germline CDR1 is SGHTA and CDR2 is FQGNSA.